The 27 T cell receptor beta chains below all came from one sample that was sequenced in a study of CD8+ T cells in alopecia areata. Following extraction, RNA underwent reverse transcription to cDNA, which served as the sequencing template. The method was immunoSEQ multiplex PCR; TCRdb's version includes in-frame clones alone and lacks a portion of them. The sample gives 200,000 or so clones, more than 50% of which show up once; roughly 5.3% is in the top ten. The sequencing sample was made of CD8+ T cells sorted from blood. These TCRs come from a human donor in good health.

CDR3 nucleotide sequence: TGTGCCAGCAGCTTTGGGGACAGACAAGAGACCCAGTACTTC. Translation gives CASSFGDRQETQYF. This rearrangement joins TRBV5-4 to TRBJ2-5, with 7 bases matching TRBD1. The CDR3 extends over 14 amino acids. V was clipped by 2 bases and J by 2 bases; unmatched bases: 3. Germline CDR1 is SGHNT and CDR2 is YYREEE (reference sequence). The full variable domain, in which reference TRBV5-4 and TRBJ2-5 provide the parts outside the CDR3, is ETGVTQSPTHLIKTRGQQVTLRCSSQSGHNTVSWYQQALGQGPQFIFQYYREEENGRGNFPPRFSGLQFPNYSSELNVNALELDDSALYLCASSFGDRQETQYFGPGTRLLVL.

Only one count was recorded for this clone. J is TRBJ2-7 and V is TRBV4-1, with 16 nucleotides matching TRBD2. With 1 base clipped from V and 4 bases from J, the junction kept 13 bases outside the gene matches. This CDR3 contains 20 residues. Germline-derived CDR1 and CDR2 are MGHRA and YSYEKL. The chain's CDR3 is CASSQVATGTSGGASYEQYF. DNA of the CDR3: TGCGCCAGCAGCCAAGTTGCAACCGGGACTAGCGGGGGGGCCTCGTACGAGCAGTACTTC.

The chain carries TRBV7-8 and TRBJ1-6; D is possibly TRBD1 (5 bases). Trimming removed 3 bases at V and 5 bases at J, with 8 bases between. Germline CDR1 and CDR2: SGHVS and FQNEAQ. CDR3 length equals 14 residues. DNA for the CDR3: TGTGCCAGCAGCTTCCGGGGGGATAATTCACCCCTCCACTTT. Translated, it gives CASSFRGDNSPLHF. Drawing the rest from reference TRBV7-8 and TRBJ1-6, the complete variable domain is GAGVSQSPRYKVAKRGQDVALRCDPISGHVSLFWYQQALGQGPEFLTYFQNEAQLDKSGLPSDRFFAERPEGSVSTLKIQRTQQEDSAVYLCASSFRGDNSPLHFGNGTRLTVT.

The chain has TRBV23-1 and TRBJ1-2; the D gene is possibly TRBD1 (6 bases). TRBV23-1 is placed among ORFs of uncertain function. The CDR3 runs to 13 residues. V was pared by 3 bases and J by 4 bases, with 9 bases between. The CDR3: CASSHEGGYGYTF. CDR3 in DNA: TGCGCCAGCAGTCACGAGGGGGGCTATGGCTACACCTTC.

This chain uses TRBV19 with TRBJ1-2, with 8 bases fitting TRBD1. Germline lookup yields CDR1 LNHDA and CDR2 SQIVND (reference sequence). This CDR3 has 15 amino acids. V lost 3 bases to trimming and J lost 8 bases; unmatched junction nucleotides: 11. The CDR3 nucleotides read TGTGCCAGTAGTATCGTCGCAGGGGGCGCGCGGGGCTACACCTTC. Translated, it gives CASSIVAGGARGYTF.

This clone showed up just a few times. The chain combines TRBV19 with TRBJ1-1; D unresolved. The V end was cut by 7 bases, the J end by 10 bases, with 13 bases between. Germline V CDR1 and CDR2: LNHDA, SQIVND (reference sequence). The CDR3 sequence is 11 residues long. The CDR3, as DNA: TGTGCCAGTATAAAGGAGGGATCAGCTTTCTTT. Its protein is CASIKEGSAFF.

V usage is TRBV29-1 and J usage is TRBJ2-2; D is uncertain. This CDR3 region has 10 residues. CDR1 is SQVTM, CDR2 ANQGSEA, per germline. Trimming removed 4 bases from V and 8 bases from J, with 5 bases in between. This chain's CDR3 is CSVAEGELFF. CDR3 nucleotides: TGCAGCGTTGCGGAAGGGGAGCTGTTTTTT.

In its sample, this clone was seen a few times. The rearrangement uses TRBV29-1 and TRBJ2-1; 10 bases map to TRBD2. Trimming cost V 5 bases and J 9 bases; bases outside gene matches: 7. The CDR3 loop spans 13 amino acids. CDR1 is SQVTM, CDR2 ANQGSEA, per germline. The CDR3 region has the DNA TGCAGCGTTCCTCTAGCGGGGGAAGGTGAGCAGTTCTTC. Protein product: CSVPLAGEGEQFF.

V gene TRBV6-5 combines with J gene TRBJ1-1, with D possibly being TRBD1 (6 bases). The CDR3 runs to 14 residues. Trimming left V 5 bases short and J 4 bases short, with 14 bases between. The germline gives CDR1 MNHEY, CDR2 SVGAGI. This CDR3 is CASSPGGPITEAFF. In DNA, the CDR3 is TGTGCCAGCAGTCCCGGGGGGCCGATCACTGAAGCTTTCTTT.

This clone was seen only a few times. This chain connects TRBV30 to TRBJ2-1, with unresolved D. Germline CDR1 and CDR2: GTSNPN and SVGIG (reference sequence). The CDR3 is 12 residues long. Trimming removed 8 bases from V and 7 bases from J, with 15 bases in between. The CDR3 bases are TGTGCCGGGTGGTCCCAAGGGAATGAGCAGTTCTTC. Residues: CAGWSQGNEQFF.

The CDR3 region is CASSSPPETQYF. The CDR3 bases are TGTGCCAGCAGCTCCCCCCCAGAGACCCAGTACTTC. The V gene is TRBV7-9, the J gene TRBJ2-5, with D hard to call. Per germline, CDR1 SEHNR and CDR2 FQNEAQ (reference sequence). Trimming left V 4 bases short and J 4 bases short, with 7 bases between. The CDR3 length is 12 residues.

To note about this clone: Additional DNA sequences in this sample encode the identical CDR3. CDR3 region: CASSQGQGDGYTF. The CDR3 region has the DNA TGTGCCAGCAGCCAAGGACAGGGTGATGGCTACACCTTC. The chain uses TRBV14 and TRBJ1-2; TRBD1 matches at 7 bases. Germline V gives CDR1 SGHDN, CDR2 FVKESK. J was trimmed by 6 bases and V by 1 base; bases with no gene match: 2. This CDR3 is built from 13 residues.

V and J are TRBV7-9 and TRBJ2-3; tentative D call: TRBD2 (5 bases). The V end was cut by 5 bases, the J end by 6 bases, with 15 bases between. The CDR3 contains 14 residues. Germline V lookup: CDR1 SEHNR, CDR2 FQNEAQ (reference sequence). CDR3 nucleotides: TGTGCCAGCAGCCCTGGCGGGCTCGCGGATACGCAGTATTTT. Translating it yields CASSPGGLADTQYF.

The chain couples TRBV29-1 to TRBJ2-1; 7 bases match TRBD2. From germline, CDR1 is SQVTM and CDR2 ANQGSEA. V shed 6 bases, J shed 0 bases, and the junction held 5 bases outside the gene matches. This CDR3 has 14 residues. Here the CDR3 reads CSVTRDYSYNEQFF. Written as DNA, the CDR3 is TGCAGCGTAACCCGGGACTACTCCTACAATGAGCAGTTCTTC.

The chain combines TRBV29-1 with TRBJ2-1; 9 nucleotides align to TRBD2. The CDR3 spans 15 residues. The junction had 8 bases not matched to a gene; V was cut back by 7 bases and J by 1 base. Germline loops: CDR1 SQVTM, CDR2 ANQGSEA. The CDR3 DNA reads as TGCAGCGCTCCGGGACTAGCTTTTTCCTACAATGAGCAGTTCTTC. Its translation: CSAPGLAFSYNEQFF.

This chain links TRBV25-1 with TRBJ2-7; perhaps D is TRBD1 or TRBD2 (5 bases each). The CDR3 runs to 14 residues. CDR1 is MGHDK and CDR2 is SYGVNS in the germline V gene. Trimming cost V 6 bases and J 5 bases, with 17 bases left between them. The CDR3: CASRSWGNRNEQYF. CDR3 DNA: TGTGCCAGCAGGTCGTGGGGGAACAGGAACGAGCAGTACTTC.

This clone was recorded a few times. This chain connects TRBV19 to TRBJ2-2; unclear D gene. The CDR3 sequence is 12 residues long. V was trimmed by 6 bases and J by 7 bases, leaving 9 bases between them. From germline, CDR1 is LNHDA and CDR2 SQIVND (reference sequence). CDR3 sequence reads: CASSPILGELFF. Written as DNA, the CDR3 is TGTGCCAGTAGCCCCATCCTCGGGGAGCTGTTTTTT.

Concerning this clone itself: A single base separates this from a much larger clone, so it may be a read error. This chain connects TRBV13 to TRBJ1-5; D unresolved. CDR1 PRHDT and CDR2 FYEKMQ come from the germline V gene (reference sequence). Trimming removed 6 bases from V and 3 bases from J, with 9 bases in between. The CDR3 runs 13 residues. The CDR3 here is CASSPGINQPQHF. CDR3 bases: TGTGCCAGCAGTCCCGGGATCAATCAGCCCCAGCATTTT.

The CDR3 nucleotides are TGTGCCAGCAGTTACTCGTCTAGCGGGGATGAGCAGTTCTTC. It codes for CASSYSSSGDEQFF. The genes are TRBV6-5 and TRBJ2-1, with 9 bases identical to TRBD2. The CDR3 is made up of 14 amino acids. From germline, CDR1 is MNHEY and CDR2 SVGAGI. V shed 0 bases, J shed 8 bases, and the junction held 2 bases outside the gene matches.

This clone has just a few counts. This chain uses TRBV7-9 with TRBJ2-3, with 11 bases that match TRBD2. This CDR3 contains 15 residues. Trimming cost V 5 bases and J 6 bases; bases outside gene matches: 7. Germline V gene sequence: CDR1 SEHNR, CDR2 FQNEAQ (reference sequence). The DNA for the CDR3 is TGTGCCAGCAGCCCGGGACTAGCGGATTCGGATACGCAGTATTTT. Translating it yields CASSPGLADSDTQYF.

To note about this clone: Compared with germline, one end of the junction differs, possibly owing to a read error. The gene calls are TRBV7-9 and TRBJ2-3; the D gene could be TRBD1 or TRBD2 (5 bases each). The CDR3 runs 12 residues. Germline loops: CDR1 SEHNR, CDR2 FQNEAQ (reference sequence). CDR3 coding DNA: TGTGCCAGCAGCTCGGGACCCTACACGAAACATTTT. It codes for CASSSGPYTKHF.

V and J are TRBV25-1 and TRBJ1-2; D gene uncertain. CDR3 size: 13 residues. Per germline, CDR1 MGHDK and CDR2 SYGVNS. V lost 7 bases to trimming and J lost 3 bases, with 12 bases between them. The CDR3 reads CASNPESDYGYTF. Here the CDR3 DNA reads TGTGCCAGCAATCCCGAGAGTGACTATGGCTACACCTTC.

This clone has more than one count but fewer than ten. The chain recombines TRBV2 with TRBJ1-2, with a weak D call TRBD1 (5 bases). Trimming cost V 6 bases and J 4 bases, with 9 bases left between them. The germline CDR1 and CDR2 sequences are SNHLY and FYNNEI. The CDR3 loop spans 12 amino acids. The CDR3 loop is CASRTVVYGYTF. CDR3 sequence (DNA): TGTGCCAGCAGGACAGTAGTCTATGGCTACACCTTC.

This clone showed up just a few times. The rearrangement joins TRBV5-1 to TRBJ1-5; no reliable D call. This CDR3 is 15 amino acids long. Trimming cost V 4 bases and J 3 bases, with 14 bases left between them. Germline V gives CDR1 SGHRS, CDR2 YFSETQ. The CDR3 is CASSPWGSNNQPQHF. The CDR3 bases are TGCGCCAGCAGCCCATGGGGTTCGAACAATCAGCCCCAGCATTTT.

The rearrangement joins TRBV5-1 to TRBJ2-5, with 13 nucleotides matching TRBD2. J lost 4 bases, V lost 4 bases, and 4 bases had no gene match. CDR1 is SGHRS and CDR2 is YFSETQ in the germline V gene. This CDR3 spans 15 amino acids. CDR3 DNA sequence: TGCGCCAGCAGCGTGACTAGCGGGGGGAGAGAGACCCAGTACTTC. Translation gives CASSVTSGGRETQYF.

V gene TRBV27 combines with J gene TRBJ2-5; D remains unclear. Trimming took off 9 bases at V and 0 bases at J, with 14 bases between the two ends. This CDR3 has 14 amino acids. Germline CDR1 reads MNHEY; CDR2 reads SMNVEV (reference sequence). DNA for the CDR3: TGTGCCAGTTCCCACCTAGGGTACCAAGAGACCCAGTACTTC. Translated: CASSHLGYQETQYF.

This clone has just a few counts. This rearrangement joins TRBV14 to TRBJ1-1; tentatively, D is TRBD1 (5 bases). This CDR3 region has 13 residues. Trimming took 1 base from V and 10 from J, leaving 13 bases between them. The germline gives CDR1 SGHDN, CDR2 FVKESK. The CDR3 DNA sequence: TGTGCCAGCAGCCAAGTAGGCCCCGGGGGAGCTTTCTTT. Translation gives CASSQVGPGGAFF.